This is a list of T cell receptor beta chains from one sample in a study of shared clonotypes between healthy human individuals. Sequenced by immunoSEQ multiplex PCR; TCRdb stores in-frame clones only, minus some. The sample includes 2.3 million or so clones, approximately 95% of them seen just once. Sequenced sample: naive CD4+ T cells from PBMCs. These receptors came from a man aged 18 to 30 in good health. Some clones in this sample may be carry-over from other donors' samples. Each CDR3 is given with its conserved first and last residue. The D gene is left open where the match is weak. Size is omitted from some rows. Given values are once, few, many or a class for expanded clones.

TRBJ2-1	.	TRBV27	.	TGTGCCAGCAGTTTAAAAGGGAATGAGCAGTTCTTC	CASSLKGNEQFF
TRBJ1-1	.	TRBV5-1	TRBD1	TGCGCCAGCAGCTCCCGGGACAGTGAAGCTTTCTTT	CASSSRDSEAFF
TRBJ2-4	.	TRBV5-1	.	TGCGCCAGCAGCAGAACGGCAGGGGCGGCCAAAAACATTCAGTACTTC	CASSRTAGAAKNIQYF
TRBJ2-5	.	TRBV23-1	TRBD2	TGCGCCAGCAGTCAAGGGCTAGCGGGACTGTACCAAGAGACCCAGTACTTC	CASSQGLAGLYQETQYF
TRBJ1-1	.	TRBV18	.	TGTGCCAGCTCACCCGACAGTAACGCTGAAGCTTTCTTT	CASSPDSNAEAFF
TRBJ1-2	.	TRBV5-1	TRBD1	TGCGCCAGCAGCTTGGAGGGACAGGGCGAGGGTGGCTACACCTTC	CASSLEGQGEGGYTF
TRBJ1-6	once	TRBV29-1	.	TGCAGCGCCAGACGGGATGATAATTCACCCCTCCACTTT	CSARRDDNSPLHF
TRBJ2-7	once	TRBV6-1	.	TGTGCCAGCAACCCGGGCTACGAGCAGTACTTC	CASNPGYEQYF
TRBJ2-7	.	TRBV4-3	.	TGCGCCAGCAGCCAAGATCTGGACAGTTTGTACGAGCAGTACTTC	CASSQDLDSLYEQYF
TRBJ2-7	.	TRBV18	.	TGTGCCAGCTCACGGGACATGATATCCCACGAGCAGTACTTC	CASSRDMISHEQYF
TRBJ2-7	.	TRBV6-5	TRBD2	TGTGCCAGCAGACCAACTAGCGGGAGAGGCTACGAGCAGTACTTC	CASRPTSGRGYEQYF
TRBJ1-1	once	TRBV28	.	TGTGCCAGCACCTGGCTATCGGGGGGCTCAGGTACTGAAGCTTTCTTT	CASTWLSGGSGTEAFF
TRBJ2-2	.	TRBV9	.	TGTGCCAGCAGCGTAGTGGCGGGACGTAACACCGGGGAGCTGTTTTTT	CASSVVAGRNTGELFF
TRBJ1-5	.	TRBV7-8	.	TGTGCCAGCAGCCCAGGGTGGCAGGGTCGGAGCCAGCCCCAGCATTTT	CASSPGWQGRSQPQHF
TRBJ2-4	.	TRBV30	.	TGTGCCTGGAGGGACCCTTTGCGGGTGGAATCCAAAAACATTCAGTACTTC	CAWRDPLRVESKNIQYF
TRBJ1-1	.	TRBV10-3	TRBD1	TGTGCCATCAGCACAGGGGGCACTGAAGCTTTCTTT	CAISTGGTEAFF
TRBJ2-3	.	TRBV7-8	.	TGTGCCAGCAGCTTAATCGGGATGTCTAGCACAGATACGCAGTATTTT	CASSLIGMSSTDTQYF
TRBJ2-5	.	TRBV7-9	.	TGTGCCAGCAGCTCCCCCCTCCAAGAGACCCAGTACTTC	CASSSPLQETQYF
TRBJ1-2	.	TRBV2	.	TGTGCCAGCAGTGTATTAAGGGGGTTTCACTATGGCTACACCTTC	CASSVLRGFHYGYTF
TRBJ2-5	.	TRBV5-4	TRBD1	TGTGCCAGCAGCTTGGGACAGGGAAGAGGTGGGCAAGAGACCCAGTACTTC	CASSLGQGRGGQETQYF
TRBJ1-1	.	TRBV6-1	.	TGTGCCAGCAGCGCCGCCACCGTCGGGAACACTGAAGCTTTCTTT	CASSAATVGNTEAFF
TRBJ1-5	.	TRBV18	.	TGTGCCAGCTCACCAAGAGGGAATCAGCCCCAGCATTTT	CASSPRGNQPQHF
TRBJ2-7	.	TRBV6-6	.	TGTGCCAGCAGTTACTCCAGGGACGCCGTTGGGGAGCAGTACTTC	CASSYSRDAVGEQYF
TRBJ1-5	.	TRBV28	TRBD1	TGTGCCAGCAGCACAGGCCCAGGGGGGGTCGGACAGCCCCAGCATTTT	CASSTGPGGVGQPQHF
TRBJ1-2	few	TRBV30	TRBD1	TGTGCCTGGAGTTCCGGGACAGGGGAAGGCTACACCTTC	CAWSSGTGEGYTF
TRBJ2-7	.	TRBV5-1	.	TGCGCCAGCAGCTTAATAGGCTACGAGCAGTACTTC	CASSLIGYEQYF
TRBJ1-5	once	TRBV25-1	TRBD1	TGTGCCAGCAGTGAGGATCACAGGGGTAGAGTCAATCAGCCCCAGCATTTT	CASSEDHRGRVNQPQHF
TRBJ1-4	.	TRBV28	TRBD1	TGTGCCAGCAGTAACGGCGGGACAGGGGTTGGAAAACTGTTTTTT	CASSNGGTGVGKLFF
TRBJ2-7	.	TRBV7-2	TRBD1	TGTGCCAGCAGCACAGGGGGCGAGCAGTACTTC	CASSTGGEQYF
TRBJ1-4	.	TRBV7-9	TRBD1	TGTGCCAGCAGCTTGGACAGGGGGCTACATGAAAAACTGTTTTTT	CASSLDRGLHEKLFF
TRBJ1-4	.	TRBV6-6	.	TGTGCCAGCAGACACGGGGGGGGGAATGAAAAACTGTTTTTT	CASRHGGGNEKLFF
TRBJ1-1	.	TRBV18	.	TGTGCCAGCTCACCCGACTCGGTTTATCCAGACGCTTTCTTT	CASSPDSVYPDAFF
TRBJ2-7	.	TRBV7-9	.	TGTGCCGTCCAGATTCGCCCGGGACTCCGCTACGAGCAGTACTTC	CAVQIRPGLRYEQYF
TRBJ1-5	few	TRBV27	.	TGTGCCAGCAGTTCCCCGAATCAGCCCCAGCATTTT	CASSSPNQPQHF
TRBJ1-5	few	TRBV19	TRBD1	TGTGCCAGTAGGGTGTTCGGACAGGGAAACAATCAGCCCCAGCATTTT	CASRVFGQGNNQPQHF
TRBJ1-5	.	TRBV19	.	TGTGCCAGTAGTATAGATCTACGAGCAGGTGGAAATAATCAGCCCCAGCATTTT	CASSIDLRAGGNNQPQHF
TRBJ1-2	.	TRBV30	.	TGTGCCTGGGAACAGCTTAACTATGGCTACACCTTC	CAWEQLNYGYTF
TRBJ2-3	once	TRBV13	TRBD1	TGTGCCAGCAGCTCCGGAACCCGGCAGGGGGCAGATACGCAGTATTTT	CASSSGTRQGADTQYF
TRBJ2-1	.	TRBV7-3	.	TGTGCCAGCAGCAATGCGGGATCCCTCGGCGATGAGCAGTTCTTC	CASSNAGSLGDEQFF
TRBJ2-3	.	TRBV14	TRBD2	TGTGCCAGCAGCAACGCCAAGCGGGAGGCAGGCACAGATACGCAGTATTTT	CASSNAKREAGTDTQYF
TRBJ2-7	.	TRBV14	TRBD2	TGTGCCAGCAGCCGTCTAGCGGGAGGAACCTACGAGCAGTACTTC	CASSRLAGGTYEQYF
TRBJ2-1	.	TRBV6-1	TRBD2	TGTGCCAGCAACCGACTAGCGGGTACGGAGGAGCAGTTCTTC	CASNRLAGTEEQFF
TRBJ1-2	.	TRBV7-9	.	TGTGCCAGCGGGGTGGCGCCGGGCTACACCTTC	CASGVAPGYTF